This T cell receptor beta chain appears in the sequencing data of a study of cytomegalovirus exposure and HLA in healthy donors. This clone was found once. Its antigen is undetermined. Study observations and caveats: Researchers counted 164 TCR beta chains as cytomegalovirus-associated. Most TCR sequences proved rare, with some public TCRs found in many donors.

This PCR relied on a set of 60 Vbeta primers and 13 Jbeta primers. Profiled with immunoSEQ multiplex PCR; TCRdb holds only in-frame clones, not every one. The table has 50,000 to 70,000 clones, more than 65% seen once. Per germline, CDR1 SGHNT and CDR2 YENEEA. The CDR3 is 15 amino acids. V shed 8 bases and J 0 bases; nucleotides not matched to a gene: 4. Sequences were obtained from PBMCs. The rearrangement uses TRBV11-3 and TRBJ2-6; 7 bases agree with TRBD2. The TCR originated in a middle-aged man in good health and CMV-seropositive. The CDR3 nucleotides are TGTGCCAGCTCGTGGGGGGGCTCTGGGGCCAACGTCCTGACTTTC. Its translation is CASSWGGSGANVLTF.